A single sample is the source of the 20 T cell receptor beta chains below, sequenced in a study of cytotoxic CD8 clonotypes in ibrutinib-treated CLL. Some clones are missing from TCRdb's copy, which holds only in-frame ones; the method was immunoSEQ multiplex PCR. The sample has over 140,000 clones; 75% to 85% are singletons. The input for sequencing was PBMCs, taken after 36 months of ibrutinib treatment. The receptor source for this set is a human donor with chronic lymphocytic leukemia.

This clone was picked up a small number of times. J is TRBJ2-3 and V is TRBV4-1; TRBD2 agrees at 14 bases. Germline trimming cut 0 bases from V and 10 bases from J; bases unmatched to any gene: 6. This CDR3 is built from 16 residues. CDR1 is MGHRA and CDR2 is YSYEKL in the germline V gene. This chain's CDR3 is CASSQDRLAGGRAQYF. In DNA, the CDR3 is TGCGCCAGCAGCCAAGATCGACTAGCGGGAGGGCGGGCGCAGTATTTT.

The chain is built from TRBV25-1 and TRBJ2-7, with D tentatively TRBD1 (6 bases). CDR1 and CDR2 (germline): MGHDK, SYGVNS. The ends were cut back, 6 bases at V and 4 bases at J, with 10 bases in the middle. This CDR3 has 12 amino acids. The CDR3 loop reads CASRRGNYEQYF. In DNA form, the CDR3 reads TGTGCCAGCAGGAGGGGGAATTACGAGCAGTACTTC.

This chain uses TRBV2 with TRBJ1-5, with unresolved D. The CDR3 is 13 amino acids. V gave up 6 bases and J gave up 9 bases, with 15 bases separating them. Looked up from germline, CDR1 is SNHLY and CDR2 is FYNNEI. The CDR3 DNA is TGTGCCAGCAGAGACCAGAGATTAGGGCCCCAGCATTTT. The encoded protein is CASRDQRLGPQHF.

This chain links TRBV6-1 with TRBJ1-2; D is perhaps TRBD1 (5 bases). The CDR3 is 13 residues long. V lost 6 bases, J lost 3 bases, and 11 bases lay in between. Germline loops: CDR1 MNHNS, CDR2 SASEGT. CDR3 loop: CASRVTVYYGYTF. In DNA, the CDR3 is TGTGCCAGCAGGGTGACAGTCTACTATGGCTACACCTTC.

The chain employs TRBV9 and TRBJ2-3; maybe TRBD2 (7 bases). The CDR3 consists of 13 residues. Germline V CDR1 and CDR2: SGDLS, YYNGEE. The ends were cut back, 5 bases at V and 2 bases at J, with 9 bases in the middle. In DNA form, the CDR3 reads TGTGCCAGCAGAGGGGGGGCCACAGATACGCAGTATTTT. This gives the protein CASRGGATDTQYF.

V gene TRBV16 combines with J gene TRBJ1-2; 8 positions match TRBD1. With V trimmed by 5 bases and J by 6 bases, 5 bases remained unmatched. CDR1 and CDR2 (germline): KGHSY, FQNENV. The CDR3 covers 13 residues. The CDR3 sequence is CASSDTRGHGYTF. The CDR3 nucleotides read TGTGCCAGCAGCGACACCAGGGGGCATGGCTACACCTTC.

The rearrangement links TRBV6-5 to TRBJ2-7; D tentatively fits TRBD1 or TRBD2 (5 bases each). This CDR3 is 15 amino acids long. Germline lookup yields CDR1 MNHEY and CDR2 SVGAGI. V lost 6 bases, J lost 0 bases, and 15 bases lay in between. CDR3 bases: TGTGCCAGCAGACGGGACGCCCAGGCCTCCTACGAGCAGTACTTC. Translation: CASRRDAQASYEQYF.

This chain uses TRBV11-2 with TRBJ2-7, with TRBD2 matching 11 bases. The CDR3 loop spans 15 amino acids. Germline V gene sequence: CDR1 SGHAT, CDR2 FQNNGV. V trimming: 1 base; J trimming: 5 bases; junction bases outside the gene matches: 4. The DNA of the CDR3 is TGTGCCAGCAGCTTAGTCCCTAGCGGGAGGAACGAGCAGTACTTC. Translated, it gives CASSLVPSGRNEQYF.

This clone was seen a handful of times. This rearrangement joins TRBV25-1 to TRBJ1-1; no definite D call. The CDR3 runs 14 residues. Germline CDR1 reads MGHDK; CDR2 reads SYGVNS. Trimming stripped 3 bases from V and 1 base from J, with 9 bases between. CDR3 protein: CASSETAWNTEAFF. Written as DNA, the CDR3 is TGTGCCAGCAGTGAGACTGCTTGGAACACTGAAGCTTTCTTT.

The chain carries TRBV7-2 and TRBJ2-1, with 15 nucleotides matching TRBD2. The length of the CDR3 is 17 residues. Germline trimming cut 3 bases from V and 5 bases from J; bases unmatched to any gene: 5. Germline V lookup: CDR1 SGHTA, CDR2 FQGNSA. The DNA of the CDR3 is TGTGCCAGCAGCTTCGGGACTAGCGGGAGGTCCCACAATGAGCAGTTCTTC. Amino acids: CASSFGTSGRSHNEQFF.

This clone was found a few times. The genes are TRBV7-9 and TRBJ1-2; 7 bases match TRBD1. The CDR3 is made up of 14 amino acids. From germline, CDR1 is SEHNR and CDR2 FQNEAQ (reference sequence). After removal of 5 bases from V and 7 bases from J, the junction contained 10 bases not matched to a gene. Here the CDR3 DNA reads TGTGCCAGCAGCCAAACTTCCACAGGGGTTGGCTACACCTTC. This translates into CASSQTSTGVGYTF.

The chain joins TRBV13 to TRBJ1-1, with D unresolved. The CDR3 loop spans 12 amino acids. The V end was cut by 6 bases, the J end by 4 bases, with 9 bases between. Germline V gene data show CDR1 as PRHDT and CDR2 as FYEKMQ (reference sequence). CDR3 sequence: CASSREGTEAFF. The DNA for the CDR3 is TGTGCCAGCAGTCGGGAGGGCACTGAAGCTTTCTTT.

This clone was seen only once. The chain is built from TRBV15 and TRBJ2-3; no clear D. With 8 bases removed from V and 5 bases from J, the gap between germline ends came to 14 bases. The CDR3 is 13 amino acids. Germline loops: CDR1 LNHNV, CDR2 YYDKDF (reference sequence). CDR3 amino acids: CATRRVAQDTQYF. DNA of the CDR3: TGTGCCACCCGTCGTGTCGCACAAGATACGCAGTATTTT.

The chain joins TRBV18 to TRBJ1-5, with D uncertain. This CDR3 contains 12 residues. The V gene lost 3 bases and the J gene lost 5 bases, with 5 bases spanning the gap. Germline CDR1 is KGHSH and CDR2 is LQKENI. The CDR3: CASSPPDQPQHF. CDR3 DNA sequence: TGTGCCAGCTCACCGCCTGATCAGCCCCAGCATTTT.

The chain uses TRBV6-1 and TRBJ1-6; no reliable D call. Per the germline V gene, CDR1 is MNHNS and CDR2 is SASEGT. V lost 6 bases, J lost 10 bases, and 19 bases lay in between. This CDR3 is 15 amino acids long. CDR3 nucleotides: TGTGCCAGCAGCGCCGTCGGGGAAGGTAAATCACCCCTCCACTTT. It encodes CASSAVGEGKSPLHF.

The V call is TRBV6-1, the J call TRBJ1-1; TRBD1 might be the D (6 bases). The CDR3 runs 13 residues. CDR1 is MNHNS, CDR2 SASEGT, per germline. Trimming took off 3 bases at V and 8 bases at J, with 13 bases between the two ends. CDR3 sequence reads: CASSDNLGGEAFF. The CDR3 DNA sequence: TGTGCCAGCAGTGATAACTTAGGGGGGGAAGCTTTCTTT.

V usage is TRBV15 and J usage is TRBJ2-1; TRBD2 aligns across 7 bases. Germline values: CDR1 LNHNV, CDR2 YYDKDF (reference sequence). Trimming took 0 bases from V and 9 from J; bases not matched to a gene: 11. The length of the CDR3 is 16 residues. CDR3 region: CATSRDPREALFEQFF. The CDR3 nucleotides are TGTGCCACCAGCAGAGATCCTCGGGAGGCTCTTTTTGAGCAGTTCTTC.

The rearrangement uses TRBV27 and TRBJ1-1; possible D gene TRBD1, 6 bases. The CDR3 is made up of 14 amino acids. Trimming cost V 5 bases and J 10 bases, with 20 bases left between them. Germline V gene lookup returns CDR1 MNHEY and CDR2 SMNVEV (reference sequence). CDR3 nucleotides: TGTGCCAGCAGTCTGCTACAGGGCGCAGGTTTAGCTTTCTTT. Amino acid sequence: CASSLLQGAGLAFF.

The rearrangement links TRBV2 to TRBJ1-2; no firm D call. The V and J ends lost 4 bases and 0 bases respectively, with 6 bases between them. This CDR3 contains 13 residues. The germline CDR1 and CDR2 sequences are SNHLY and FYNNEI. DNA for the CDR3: TGTGCCAGCAGTGTTAGCCCTAACTATGGCTACACCTTC. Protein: CASSVSPNYGYTF.

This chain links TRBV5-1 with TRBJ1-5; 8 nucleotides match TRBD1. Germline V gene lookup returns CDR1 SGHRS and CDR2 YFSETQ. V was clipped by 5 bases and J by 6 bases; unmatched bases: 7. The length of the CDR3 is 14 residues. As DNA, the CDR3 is TGCGCCAGCAGTTCGGACAGGGTTGGTCAGCCCCAGCATTTT. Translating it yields CASSSDRVGQPQHF.